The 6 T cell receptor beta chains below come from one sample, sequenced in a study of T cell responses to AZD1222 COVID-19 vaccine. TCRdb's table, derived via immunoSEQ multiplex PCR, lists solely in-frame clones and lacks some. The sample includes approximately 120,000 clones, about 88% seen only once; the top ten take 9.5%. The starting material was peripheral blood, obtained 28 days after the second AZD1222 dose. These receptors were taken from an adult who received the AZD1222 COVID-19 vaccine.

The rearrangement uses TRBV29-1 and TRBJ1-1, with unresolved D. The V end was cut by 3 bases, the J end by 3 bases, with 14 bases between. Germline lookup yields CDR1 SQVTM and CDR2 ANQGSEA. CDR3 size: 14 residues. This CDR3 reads CSVETHTRDTEAFF. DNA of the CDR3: TGCAGCGTTGAGACCCACACGCGGGACACTGAAGCTTTCTTT.

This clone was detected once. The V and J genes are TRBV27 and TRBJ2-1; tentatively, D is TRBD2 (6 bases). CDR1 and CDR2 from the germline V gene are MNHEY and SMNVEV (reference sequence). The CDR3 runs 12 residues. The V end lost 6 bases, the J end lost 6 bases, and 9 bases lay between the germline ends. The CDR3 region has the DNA TGTGCCAGCAGGCTAGCGAGCAATGAGCAGTTCTTC. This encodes CASRLASNEQFF.

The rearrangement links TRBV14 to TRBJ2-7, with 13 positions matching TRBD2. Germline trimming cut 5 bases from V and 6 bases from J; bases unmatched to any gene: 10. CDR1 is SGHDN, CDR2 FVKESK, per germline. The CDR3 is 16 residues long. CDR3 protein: CASSLRRLAGGTEQYF. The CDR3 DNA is TGTGCCAGCAGCTTACGCCGACTAGCGGGGGGTACCGAGCAGTACTTC. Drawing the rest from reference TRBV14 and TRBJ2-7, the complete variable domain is EAGVTQFPSHSVIEKGQTVTLRCDPISGHDNLYWYRRVMGKEIKFLLHFVKESKQDESGMPNNRFLAERTGGTYSTLKVQPAELEDSGVYFCASSLRRLAGGTEQYFGPGTRLTVT.

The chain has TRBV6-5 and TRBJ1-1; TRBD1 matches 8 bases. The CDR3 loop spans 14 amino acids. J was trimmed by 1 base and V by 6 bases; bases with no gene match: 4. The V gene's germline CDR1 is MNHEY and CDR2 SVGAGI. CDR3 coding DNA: TGTGCCAGCAGGGACAGGGTTTCGAACACTGAAGCTTTCTTT. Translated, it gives CASRDRVSNTEAFF.

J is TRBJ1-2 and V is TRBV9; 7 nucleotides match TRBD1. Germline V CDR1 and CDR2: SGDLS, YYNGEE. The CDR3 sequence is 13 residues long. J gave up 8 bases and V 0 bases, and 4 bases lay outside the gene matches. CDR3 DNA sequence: TGTGCCAGCAGCGTAGAGGGGGCTCAGGGCTACACCTTC. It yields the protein CASSVEGAQGYTF.

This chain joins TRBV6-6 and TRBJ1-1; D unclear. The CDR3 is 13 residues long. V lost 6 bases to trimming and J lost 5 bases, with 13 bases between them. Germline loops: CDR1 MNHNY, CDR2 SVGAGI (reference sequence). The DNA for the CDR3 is TGTGCCAGCAGCATCGTCCCCGGGACTGAAGCTTTCTTT. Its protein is CASSIVPGTEAFF.